These 28 T cell receptor beta chains came from one sample sequenced in a study of blood T cell repertoires in COVID-19. TCRdb keeps only in-frame clones here, not all; method: immunoSEQ multiplex PCR. This table holds 70,000 to 75,000 clones, around 80% found once. The sample was peripheral blood. These receptor sequences come from a man in his sixties with active or convalescent COVID-19.

This clone is a singleton in its sample. The gene calls are TRBV4-1 and TRBJ2-7; no clear D. The V end was cut by 1 base, the J end by 7 bases, with 8 bases between. The CDR3 is made up of 12 amino acids. From germline, CDR1 is MGHRA and CDR2 YSYEKL. CDR3 coding DNA: TGCGCCAGCAGCCAAGGGTCCGGGGAGCAGTACTTC. This codes for CASSQGSGEQYF.

This rearrangement joins TRBV7-2 to TRBJ2-7; D is perhaps TRBD2 (5 bases). CDR1 is SGHTA, CDR2 FQGNSA, per germline. The CDR3 loop spans 15 amino acids. The ends were cut back, 6 bases at V and 4 bases at J, with 19 bases in the middle. CDR3 amino acids: CASSPGGSHIYEQYF. DNA of the CDR3: TGTGCCAGCAGTCCTGGAGGTAGCCATATATACGAGCAGTACTTC.

The V gene is TRBV18, the J gene TRBJ1-6; tentative D call: TRBD1 (6 bases). The ends were cut back, 4 bases at V and 10 bases at J, with 14 bases in the middle. CDR3 length: 14 amino acids. Germline CDR1 is KGHSH and CDR2 is LQKENI. In DNA form, the CDR3 reads TGTGCCAGCTCACTTACAGGGAACGACTCACCCCTCCACTTT. Its protein product is CASSLTGNDSPLHF.

This clone was seen a few times. The chain employs TRBV19 and TRBJ2-7, with 7 nucleotides matching TRBD1. V trimming: 4 bases; J trimming: 2 bases; junction bases outside the gene matches: 2. This CDR3 has 13 residues. Germline V gives CDR1 LNHDA, CDR2 SQIVND (reference sequence). The CDR3 spells CASSRTGPYEQYF. The CDR3 DNA follows: TGTGCCAGTAGTAGGACAGGACCCTACGAGCAGTACTTC.

The CDR3 loop reads CASSPGGTGWNTIYF. The CDR3 DNA follows: TGTGCCAGCTCACCAGGAGGGACAGGATGGAACACCATATATTTT. The rearrangement links TRBV18 to TRBJ1-3; 8 positions agree with TRBD1. Trimming cost V 2 bases and J 7 bases; bases outside gene matches: 7. The germline V gene has CDR1 KGHSH and CDR2 LQKENI. There are 15 residues in the CDR3. The whole variable domain, remainder taken from reference TRBV18 and TRBJ1-3, is NAGVMQNPRHLVRRRGQEARLRCSPMKGHSHVYWYRQLPEEGLKFMVYLQKENIIDESGMPKERFSAEFPKEGPSILRIQQVVRGDSAAYFCASSPGGTGWNTIYFGEGSWLTVV.

This rearrangement joins TRBV4-2 to TRBJ2-7, with TRBD2 as a possible D gene (5 bases). The CDR3 length is 14 residues. Germline V gene sequence: CDR1 LGHNA, CDR2 YNFKEQ. V lost 0 bases and J 3 bases, leaving 9 bases between the germline ends. Here the CDR3 reads CASSQELGGYEQYF. The CDR3 DNA is TGTGCCAGCAGCCAAGAGTTAGGAGGCTACGAGCAGTACTTC.

This clone was observed a single time. The J gene is TRBJ1-6, the V gene TRBV5-8; weak D call: TRBD1 (6 bases). The germline V gene encodes CDR1 SGHTS and CDR2 YDEGEE. V lost 4 bases and J 5 bases, leaving 13 bases between the germline ends. The CDR3 has 15 amino acids. CDR3 in amino acids: CASSLRGPHNSPLHF. CDR3 DNA: TGTGCCAGCAGCCTCAGGGGACCCCATAATTCACCCCTCCACTTT. Full variable domain (missing parts from reference TRBV5-8 and TRBJ1-6): EAGVTQSPTHLIKTRGQQATLRCSPISGHTSVYWYQQALGLGLQFLLWYDEGEERNRGNFPPRFSGRQFPNYSSELNVNALELEDSALYLCASSLRGPHNSPLHFGNGTRLTVT.

With regard to this clone: The junction departs from germline at one end; a sequencing error may be responsible. This chain connects TRBV3-1 (or the pseudogene TRBV3-2) to TRBJ2-3, with 11 nucleotides matching TRBD2. Germline CDR1 and CDR2: LGHDT and YNNKEL (reference sequence). The CDR3 loop spans 13 amino acids. The CDR3 coding sequence is TGTGCCAGCAGCCAAGATCGGGCTAGCGGGGGGAACTTT. This sequence encodes CASSQDRASGGNF.

In this sample, this clone turned up once. V gene TRBV3-1 (or the pseudogene TRBV3-2) combines with J gene TRBJ2-5; D gene uncertain. The CDR3 is 14 residues long. V lost 2 bases to trimming and J lost 2 bases, with 9 bases between them. Germline V gene sequence: CDR1 LGHDT, CDR2 YNNKEL (reference sequence). The chain's CDR3 is CASSQTFGQETQYF. The DNA for the CDR3 is TGTGCCAGCAGCCAAACGTTCGGTCAAGAGACCCAGTACTTC.

The chain uses TRBV18 and TRBJ2-2, with TRBD1 identical over 8 bases. This CDR3 comprises 16 residues. Germline assignment: CDR1 KGHSH and CDR2 LQKENI. V lost 0 bases to trimming and J lost 4 bases; unmatched junction nucleotides: 4. DNA for the CDR3: TGTGCCAGCTCACCACCGTATGGGACAGGCACCGGGGAGCTGTTTTTT. Protein product: CASSPPYGTGTGELFF.

This clone was seen only a few times. The CDR3 DNA is TGCGCCAGCAGCCAAGGGCGGGACAGGGGGGGGGAGACCCAGTACTTC. Translated, it gives CASSQGRDRGGETQYF. The chain links TRBV4-1 to TRBJ2-5; 11 positions match TRBD1. CDR3 length: 16 amino acids. With V trimmed by 1 base and J by 5 bases, 6 bases remained unmatched. Germline lookup yields CDR1 MGHRA and CDR2 YSYEKL.

The genes are TRBV11-2 and TRBJ1-4; tentative D call: TRBD1 (5 bases). Trimming shortened V by 0 bases and J by 8 bases, and 10 bases separated the two germline ends. Germline values: CDR1 SGHAT, CDR2 FQNNGV. The CDR3 totals 14 residues. CDR3 protein: CASSLDLTDEKLFF. DNA for the CDR3: TGTGCCAGCAGCTTAGACTTGACAGACGAAAAACTGTTTTTT.

This chain connects TRBV28 to TRBJ2-5, with D possibly matching TRBD2 (5 bases). V lost 5 bases and J lost 6, with 13 bases in between. Looked up from germline, CDR1 is MDHEN and CDR2 is SYDVKM. There are 13 residues in the CDR3. CDR3 sequence reads: CASSHPGLKTQYF. The CDR3 bases are TGTGCCAGCAGTCACCCGGGGTTAAAGACCCAGTACTTC.

The chain uses TRBV7-9 and TRBJ2-1, with a possible D match to TRBD2 (6 bases). Germline CDR1 reads SEHNR; CDR2 reads FQNEAQ (reference sequence). The CDR3 has 16 residues. Trimming left V 1 base short and J 8 bases short, with 18 bases between. The CDR3, as DNA: TGTGCCAGCAGCTTAGGCAGTGGCGGGGTAATCTATGAGCAGTTCTTC. Its protein is CASSLGSGGVIYEQFF.

The chain employs TRBV18 and TRBJ2-2; the D gene is possibly TRBD2 (6 bases). Trimming left V 3 bases short and J 0 bases short, with 11 bases between. Germline loops: CDR1 KGHSH, CDR2 LQKENI. The CDR3 length is 16 residues. This CDR3 reads CASSPAGTANTGELFF. The CDR3 region has the DNA TGTGCCAGCTCACCGGCCGGGACTGCGAACACCGGGGAGCTGTTTTTT.

The chain couples TRBV27 to TRBJ2-1; maybe TRBD1 (6 bases). Germline V gene sequence: CDR1 MNHEY, CDR2 SMNVEV (reference sequence). V was cut by 2 bases and J by 4 bases, with 6 bases left in between. The CDR3 is 13 amino acids. The CDR3 is CASSLGTYNEQFF. The CDR3, as DNA: TGTGCCAGCAGTTTAGGGACATACAATGAGCAGTTCTTC.

This chain joins TRBV11-2 and TRBJ2-5; TRBD2 might be the D (6 bases). V lost 1 base and J lost 4, with 13 bases in between. This CDR3 is built from 15 residues. Germline values: CDR1 SGHAT, CDR2 FQNNGV. For the CDR3, the DNA is TGTGCCAGCAGCTTAGTCGGAGGGTCAGGAGAGACCCAGTACTTC. Protein product: CASSLVGGSGETQYF.

The J gene is TRBJ1-4, the V gene TRBV18, with a weak D call TRBD1 (6 bases). The V end lost 4 bases, the J end lost 4 bases, and 16 bases lay between the germline ends. CDR1 is KGHSH and CDR2 is LQKENI in the germline V gene. The CDR3 runs to 16 residues. The CDR3 DNA is TGTGCCAGCTCACTCGACCCCGGACAGATTAATGAAAAACTGTTTTTT. This sequence encodes CASSLDPGQINEKLFF.

The V and J genes are TRBV6-2 or TRBV6-3 and TRBJ2-1; D might be TRBD2 (6 bases). Trimming shortened V by 4 bases and J by 9 bases, and 19 bases separated the two germline ends. Germline CDR1 MNHEY, CDR2 SVGEGT. The CDR3 length is 15 residues. The CDR3 DNA is TGTGCCAGCAGTTCCGCGGGTGGGGGGAACACTGAGCAGTTCTTC. Translated: CASSSAGGGNTEQFF.

The gene calls are TRBV30 and TRBJ1-4; tentative D call: TRBD1 (6 bases). Looked up from germline, CDR1 is GTSNPN and CDR2 is SVGIG (reference sequence). The CDR3 runs 17 residues. The V gene lost 0 bases and the J gene lost 8 bases, with 22 bases spanning the gap. CDR3 region: CAWSVWPRGGGGEKLFF. CDR3 sequence (DNA): TGTGCCTGGAGTGTATGGCCTCGGGGGGGCGGCGGCGAAAAACTGTTTTTT.

The chain links TRBV21-1 to TRBJ1-5; the D call TRBD1 from the table was never checked on the DNA. TRBV21-1 is recorded as a pseudogene. The CDR3 extends over 20 amino acids. The CDR3 here is CASSKEETGDKLRINQPQHF. In DNA, the CDR3 is TGTGCCAGCAGCAAAGAGGAGACAGGGGACAAACTACGTATCAATCAGCCCCAGCATTTT.

The rearrangement joins TRBV6-5 to TRBJ2-2, with 7 bases matching TRBD1. V shed 7 bases, J shed 8 bases, and the junction held 10 bases outside the gene matches. CDR3 size: 14 residues. The germline gives CDR1 MNHEY, CDR2 SVGAGI. The CDR3 spells CASIATSRGGELFF. The CDR3 nucleotides read TGTGCCAGCATTGCAACCTCCAGGGGGGGGGAGCTGTTTTTT.

The chain joins TRBV2 to TRBJ2-7; possible D gene TRBD2, 5 bases. The CDR3 has 13 residues. Germline CDR1 is SNHLY and CDR2 is FYNNEI. V gave up 8 bases and J gave up 5 bases, with 16 bases separating them. The CDR3 nucleotides are TGTGCCAGCTCTCGGGCCCCGGAGGACGAGCAGTACTTC. Translating gives CASSRAPEDEQYF.

The J gene is TRBJ1-3, the V gene TRBV5-5; 8 nucleotides align to TRBD1. The V and J ends lost 4 bases and 0 bases, in that order; junction bases with no gene match: 6. This CDR3 contains 16 residues. From germline, CDR1 is SGHKS and CDR2 YYEKEE (reference sequence). The CDR3, as DNA: TGTGCCAGCAGCAAACAGGGGGACTTCTCTGGAAACACCATATATTTT. It yields the protein CASSKQGDFSGNTIYF.

This chain uses TRBV18 with TRBJ1-1; D is perhaps TRBD1 (6 bases). Germline V gene data show CDR1 as KGHSH and CDR2 as LQKENI. This CDR3 is built from 12 residues. Trimming took off 5 bases at V and 10 bases at J, with 14 bases between the two ends. The CDR3 region has the DNA TGTGCCAGCTCAACTTACGAAGGGGGAGCTTTCTTT. This translates into CASSTYEGGAFF. Full variable domain (outside the CDR3, taken from reference TRBV18 and TRBJ1-1): NAGVMQNPRHLVRRRGQEARLRCSPMKGHSHVYWYRQLPEEGLKFMVYLQKENIIDESGMPKERFSAEFPKEGPSILRIQQVVRGDSAAYFCASSTYEGGAFFGQGTRLTVV.

The chain recombines TRBV10-3 with TRBJ2-2; 7 bases fit TRBD1. This CDR3 contains 18 residues. Trimming took 4 bases from V and 3 from J; bases not matched to a gene: 14. Germline V gene data show CDR1 as ENHRY and CDR2 as SYGVKD. Here the CDR3 reads CAISVSDRTSGYTGELFF. The CDR3 nucleotides are TGTGCCATCAGTGTCTCGGACAGGACCTCTGGGTACACCGGGGAGCTGTTTTTT.

The gene calls are TRBV7-3 and TRBJ2-1; 11 bases line up with TRBD2. Germline V gene lookup returns CDR1 SGHTA and CDR2 FQGTGA. This CDR3 spans 14 amino acids. With V trimmed by 5 bases and J by 7 bases, 4 bases remained unmatched. CDR3 nucleotides: TGTGCCAGCAGCGTTAGCGGGGGGGTTAATGAGCAGTTCTTC. As protein: CASSVSGGVNEQFF.

The chain is built from TRBV5-4 and TRBJ2-5; TRBD2 matches at 13 bases. The germline V gene has CDR1 SGHNT and CDR2 YYREEE (reference sequence). The V gene end was trimmed by 3 bases and the J gene end by 3 bases; junction bases not matched to a gene: 5. The CDR3 is 16 amino acids. The CDR3 here is CASSSETSGGKETQYF. The CDR3 DNA sequence: TGTGCCAGCAGCTCAGAGACTAGCGGGGGGAAAGAGACCCAGTACTTC. Full variable domain (rest looked up from reference TRBV5-4 and TRBJ2-5): ETGVTQSPTHLIKTRGQQVTLRCSSQSGHNTVSWYQQALGQGPQFIFQYYREEENGRGNFPPRFSGLQFPNYSSELNVNALELDDSALYLCASSSETSGGKETQYFGPGTRLLVL.